This T cell receptor beta chain is from a study of T cell responses to AZD1222 COVID-19 vaccine. This CDR3 has 13 residues. Trimming shortened V by 4 bases and J by 1 base, and 8 bases separated the two germline ends. Germline V gives CDR1 SGHDN, CDR2 FVKESK. Concerning this clone: Its antigen remains unknown.

Using immunoSEQ multiplex PCR, the repertoire was profiled, and TCRdb retains in-frame clones only, with some absent. The table has 120,000 to 150,000 clones, roughly 87% seen once. Points from the study as a whole: Among AZD1222 vaccinees, only five or six were seropositive at baseline.

This TCR was recovered from an adult who received the MenACWY meningococcal vaccine as a control. The chain is built from TRBV14 and TRBJ2-7, with D unclear. The sample was peripheral blood, taken 28 days after the second dose of the MenACWY control vaccine. The CDR3 is CASSLRLSYEQYF. For the CDR3, the DNA is TGTGCCAGCAGCCTAAGACTGTCCTACGAGCAGTACTTC.